The present T cell receptor (beta chain) was sequenced within a study of shared clonotypes between healthy human individuals. Profiled with immunoSEQ multiplex PCR; TCRdb holds only in-frame clones, not every one. The data hold approximately 740,000 clones, with approximately 74% observed a single time. About this clone itself: Other DNA sequences in the sample encode the same CDR3.

Material: memory CD4+ T cells sorted from blood. The subset denotes: CD45RA-negative fraction. The source of this sequence is a woman in her 30s in good health.

CDR3 sequence: CSVDSRNTEAFF. CDR3 DNA: TGCAGCGTTGACAGCCGGAACACTGAAGCTTTCTTT. The J gene is TRBJ1-1, the V gene TRBV29-1; D gene uncertain. This CDR3 has 12 amino acids. V lost 3 bases, J lost 1 base, and 6 bases lay in between. In germline, CDR1 is SQVTM, CDR2 ANQGSEA.